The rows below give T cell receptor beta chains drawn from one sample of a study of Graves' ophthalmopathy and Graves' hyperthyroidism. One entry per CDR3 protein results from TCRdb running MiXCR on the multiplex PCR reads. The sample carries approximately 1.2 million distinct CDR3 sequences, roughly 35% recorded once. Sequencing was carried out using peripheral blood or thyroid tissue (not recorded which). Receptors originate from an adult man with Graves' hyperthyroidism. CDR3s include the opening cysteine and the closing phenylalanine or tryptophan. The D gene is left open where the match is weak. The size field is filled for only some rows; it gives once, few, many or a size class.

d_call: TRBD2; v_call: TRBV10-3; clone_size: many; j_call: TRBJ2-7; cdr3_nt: TGTGCCATCAGAGGGAGGGCCGCCTACGAGCAGTACTTC; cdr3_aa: CAIRGRAAYEQYF
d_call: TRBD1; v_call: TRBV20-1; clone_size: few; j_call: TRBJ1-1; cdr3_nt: TGCAGTGCTACTGACAGGGACGATATGAACACTGAAGCTTTCTTT; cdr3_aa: CSATDRDDMNTEAFF
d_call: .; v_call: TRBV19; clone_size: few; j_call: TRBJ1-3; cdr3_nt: TGTGCCAGTAGCTTCAGGGCCCAAGAGTCTGGAAACACCATATATTTT; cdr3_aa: CASSFRAQESGNTIYF
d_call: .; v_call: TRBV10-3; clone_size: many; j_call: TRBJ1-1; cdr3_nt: TGTGCCATCAGTGAGTCGGAGACAGGTGGCACTGAAGCTTTCTTT; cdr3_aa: CAISESETGGTEAFF
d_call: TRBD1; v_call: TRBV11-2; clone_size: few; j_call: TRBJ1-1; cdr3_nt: TGTGCCAGCAGGTCTGGGACAGGGGGGGCTTTCTTT; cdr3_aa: CASRSGTGGAFF
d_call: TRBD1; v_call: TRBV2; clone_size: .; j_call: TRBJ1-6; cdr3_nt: TGTGCCAGCGAGGGGGGACAGGGAGATTCACCCCTCCACTTT; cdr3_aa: CASEGGQGDSPLHF
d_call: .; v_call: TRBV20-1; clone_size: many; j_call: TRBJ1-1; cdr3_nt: TGCAGTGCTGGGGGGGCAGGGGTGAACACTGAAGCTTTCTTT; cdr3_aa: CSAGGAGVNTEAFF
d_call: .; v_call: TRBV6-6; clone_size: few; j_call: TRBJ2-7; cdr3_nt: TGTGCCACCCGGACCACAGGCCACGAGCAGTACTTC; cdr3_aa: CATRTTGHEQYF
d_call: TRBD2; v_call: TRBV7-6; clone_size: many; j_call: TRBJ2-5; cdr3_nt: TGTGCCAGCAGCTTAGCGGGAGGGCCGAGGGAGACCCAGTACTTC; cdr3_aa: CASSLAGGPRETQYF
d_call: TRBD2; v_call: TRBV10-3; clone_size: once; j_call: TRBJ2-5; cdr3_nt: TGTGCCAGCAGTTTATTGGGGAGGGGGACCCAGTACTTC; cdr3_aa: CASSLLGRGTQYF
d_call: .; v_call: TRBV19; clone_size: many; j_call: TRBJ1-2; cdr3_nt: TGTGCCTCACAGGGAGTCAACTATGGCTACACCTTC; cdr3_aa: CASQGVNYGYTF
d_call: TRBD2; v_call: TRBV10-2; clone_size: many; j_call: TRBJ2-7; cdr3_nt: TGCGCCAGCAGTGACGGGACTAGCTTCTCCTACGAGCAGTACTTC; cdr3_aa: CASSDGTSFSYEQYF
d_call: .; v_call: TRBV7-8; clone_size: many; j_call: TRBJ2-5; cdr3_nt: TGTGCCAGCAGCTTAGCGGAACAGGGAATTGGCGAGACCCAGTACTTC; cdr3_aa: CASSLAEQGIGETQYF
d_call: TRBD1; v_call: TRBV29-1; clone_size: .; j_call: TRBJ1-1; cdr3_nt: TGCAGCTTGGGGGACAGGTTACATCACACTGAAGCTTTCTTT; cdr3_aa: CSLGDRLHHTEAFF
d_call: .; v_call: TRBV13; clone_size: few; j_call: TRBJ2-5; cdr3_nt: TGTGCCAGCTCGGACTCGGAGGGGGAGACCCAGTACTTC; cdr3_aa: CASSDSEGETQYF
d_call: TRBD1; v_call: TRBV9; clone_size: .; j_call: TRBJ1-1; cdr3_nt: TGTGCCAGCAGCGAAACCGGGACAGTTGATGAAGCTTTCTTT; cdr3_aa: CASSETGTVDEAFF
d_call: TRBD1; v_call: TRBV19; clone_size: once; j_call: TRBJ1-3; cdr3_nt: TGTGCCAGTAGTGCTACGGGACAGCGGGGAAACACCATATATTTT; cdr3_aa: CASSATGQRGNTIYF
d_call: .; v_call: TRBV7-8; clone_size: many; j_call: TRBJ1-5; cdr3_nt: TGTGCCAGCAGCTTAGCAGGGGCCGGTCAGCCCCAGCATTTT; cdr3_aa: CASSLAGAGQPQHF
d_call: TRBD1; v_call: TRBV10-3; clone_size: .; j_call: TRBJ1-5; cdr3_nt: TGTGCCAGCAGTGGGACAGGGGTTGTCAGCAATCAGCCCCAGCATTTT; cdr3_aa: CASSGTGVVSNQPQHF
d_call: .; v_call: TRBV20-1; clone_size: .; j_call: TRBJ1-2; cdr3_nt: TGCAGTGCCGTAAGCGCAGACAGCTATGGCTACACCTTC; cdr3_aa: CSAVSADSYGYTF
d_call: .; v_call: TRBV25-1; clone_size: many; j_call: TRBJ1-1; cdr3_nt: TGTGCCAGTGTGGACACAGGGAGGACTGAAGCTTTCTTT; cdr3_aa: CASVDTGRTEAFF
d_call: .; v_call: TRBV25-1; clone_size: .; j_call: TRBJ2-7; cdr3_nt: TGTGCCAGCGATGACATCTACGAGCAGTACTTC; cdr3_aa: CASDDIYEQYF
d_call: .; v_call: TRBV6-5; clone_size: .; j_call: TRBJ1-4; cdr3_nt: TGTGCCAGCAGTTTAGGCCCCACGACAGCAACTAATGAAAAACTGTTTTTT; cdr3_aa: CASSLGPTTATNEKLFF
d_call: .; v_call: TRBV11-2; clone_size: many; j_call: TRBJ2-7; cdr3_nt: TGTGCCAGCAGCTTCGGGGGAGGTGCCTACGAGCAGTACTTC; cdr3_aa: CASSFGGGAYEQYF
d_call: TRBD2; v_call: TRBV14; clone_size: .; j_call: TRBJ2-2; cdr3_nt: TGTGCCAGCGCTGGGGGGAGGGCCCCCGGGGAGCTGTTTTTT; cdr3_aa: CASAGGRAPGELFF
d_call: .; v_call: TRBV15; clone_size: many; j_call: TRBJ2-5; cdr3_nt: TGTGCCACCAGCAGAAGCAAAAGCTTCCAAGAGACCCAGTACTTC; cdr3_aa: CATSRSKSFQETQYF
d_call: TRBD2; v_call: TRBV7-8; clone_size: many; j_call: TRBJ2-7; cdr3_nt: TGTGCCAGCAGCTACATCGGTGCGGGAGCCCGCTACGAGCAGTACTTC; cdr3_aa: CASSYIGAGARYEQYF
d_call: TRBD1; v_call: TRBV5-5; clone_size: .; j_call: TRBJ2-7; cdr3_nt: TGTGCCAGCAGCGACTCGGGACAGATGTCCTACGAGCAGTACTTC; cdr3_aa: CASSDSGQMSYEQYF
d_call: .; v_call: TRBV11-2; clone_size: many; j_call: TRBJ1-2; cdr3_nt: TGTGCCAGCAGCTTACAGTCGTCAGGCGGGGCGTATGGCTACACCTTC; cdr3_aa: CASSLQSSGGAYGYTF
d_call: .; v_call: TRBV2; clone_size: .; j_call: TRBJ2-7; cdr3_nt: TGTGCCATCATGGGGGAAGAGGTGACCGGGGAGCTGTACTTC; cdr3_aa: CAIMGEEVTGELYF
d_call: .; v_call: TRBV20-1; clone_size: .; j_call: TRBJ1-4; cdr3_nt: TGCAGTGCTCTTCGGGGGGTAAATGAAAAACTGTTTTTT; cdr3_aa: CSALRGVNEKLFF
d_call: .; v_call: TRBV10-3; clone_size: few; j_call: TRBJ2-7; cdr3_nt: TGTGCCATCAGTGCTCGGGGGACATTCCACGAGCAGTACTTC; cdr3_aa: CAISARGTFHEQYF
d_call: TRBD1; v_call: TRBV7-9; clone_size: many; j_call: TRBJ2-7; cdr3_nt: TGTGCCAGCAGCTTAGGGACAGGGGGCACCGAGCAGTACTTC; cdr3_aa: CASSLGTGGTEQYF
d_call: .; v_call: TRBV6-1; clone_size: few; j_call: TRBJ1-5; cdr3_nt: TGTGCCAGCAGTCACACCCTTTCCCAGAGCAATCAGCCCCAGCATTTT; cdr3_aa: CASSHTLSQSNQPQHF
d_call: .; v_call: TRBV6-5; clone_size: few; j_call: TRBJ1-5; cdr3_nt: TGTGCCAGCAGTTACTCAGGTTATCAGCCCCAGCATTTT; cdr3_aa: CASSYSGYQPQHF
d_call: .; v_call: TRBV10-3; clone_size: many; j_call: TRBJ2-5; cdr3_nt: TGTGCCATCAGCGAAGAAGCCCAAGGTCAACAAGAGACCCAGTACTTC; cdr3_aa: CAISEEAQGQQETQYF
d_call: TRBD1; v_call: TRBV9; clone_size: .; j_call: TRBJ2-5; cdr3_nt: TGTGCCAGCAGCGCCAGAGGGACAGGGGCCGGCGAGGCCCAGTACTTC; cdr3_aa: CASSARGTGAGEAQYF
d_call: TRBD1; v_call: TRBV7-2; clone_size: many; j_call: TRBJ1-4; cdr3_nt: TGTGCCAGCAGCGAAACAGGGGTTATGGAAAAACTGTTTTTT; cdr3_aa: CASSETGVMEKLFF
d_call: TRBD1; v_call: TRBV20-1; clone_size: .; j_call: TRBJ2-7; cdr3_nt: TGCAGTGCTGGTGATCGGACAGGCACCTACGAGCAGTACTTC; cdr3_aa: CSAGDRTGTYEQYF
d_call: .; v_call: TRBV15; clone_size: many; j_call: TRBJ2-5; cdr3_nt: TGTGCCACCAGCATCGAGGGGCTTGGGGAGACCCAGTACTTC; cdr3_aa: CATSIEGLGETQYF
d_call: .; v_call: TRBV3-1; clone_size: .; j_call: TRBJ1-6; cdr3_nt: TGTGCCAGCAGCCAAGGTCCCAGCGGCGGAACTTCACCCCTCCACTTT; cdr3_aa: CASSQGPSGGTSPLHF
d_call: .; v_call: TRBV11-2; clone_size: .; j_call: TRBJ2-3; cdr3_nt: TGTGCCAGCAGCTTAGTACACGCCAGCACAGATACGCAGTATTTT; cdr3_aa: CASSLVHASTDTQYF
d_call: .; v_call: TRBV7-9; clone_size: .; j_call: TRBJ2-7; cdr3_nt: TGTGCCAGCAGTTACCTAAACACCTACGAGCAGTACTTC; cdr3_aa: CASSYLNTYEQYF
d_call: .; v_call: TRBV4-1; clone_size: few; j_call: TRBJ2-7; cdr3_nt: TGCGCCAGCAGCCAAGATTCGGGGGGCCTGAACGAGCAGTACTTC; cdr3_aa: CASSQDSGGLNEQYF
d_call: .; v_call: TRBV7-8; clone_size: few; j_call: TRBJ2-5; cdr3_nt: TGTGCCTGGAGCACACAAGAGACCCAGTACTTC; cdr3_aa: CAWSTQETQYF
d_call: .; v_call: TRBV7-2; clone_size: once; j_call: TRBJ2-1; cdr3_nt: TGTGCCAGCAGCTGGGGACGGTCAACCTACAATGAGCAGTTCTTC; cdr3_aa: CASSWGRSTYNEQFF
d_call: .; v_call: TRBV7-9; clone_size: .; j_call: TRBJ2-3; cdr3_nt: TGTGCCAGCAGCGCCAGGGGAGATGGAACAGATACGCAGTATTTT; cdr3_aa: CASSARGDGTDTQYF
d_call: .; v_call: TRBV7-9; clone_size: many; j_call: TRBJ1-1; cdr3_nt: TGTGCCAGCAGCTTGCCCCCGGGGGCTGGAACTGAAGCTTTCTTT; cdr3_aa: CASSLPPGAGTEAFF
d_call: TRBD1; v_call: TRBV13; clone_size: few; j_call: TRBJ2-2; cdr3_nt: TGTGCCAGCAGAACACAGGGGGCAACCGGGGAGCTGTTTTTT; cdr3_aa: CASRTQGATGELFF
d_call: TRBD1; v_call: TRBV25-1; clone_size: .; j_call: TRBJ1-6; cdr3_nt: TGTGCCAGCAGCCAAGATGCCGGACAGGGTTACGGTAATTCACCCCTCCACTTT; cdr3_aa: CASSQDAGQGYGNSPLHF
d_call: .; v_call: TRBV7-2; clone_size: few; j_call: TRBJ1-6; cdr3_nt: TGTGCCAGCAGTTACTCGACAGCCTCCTATAATTCACCCCTCCACTTT; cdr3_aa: CASSYSTASYNSPLHF